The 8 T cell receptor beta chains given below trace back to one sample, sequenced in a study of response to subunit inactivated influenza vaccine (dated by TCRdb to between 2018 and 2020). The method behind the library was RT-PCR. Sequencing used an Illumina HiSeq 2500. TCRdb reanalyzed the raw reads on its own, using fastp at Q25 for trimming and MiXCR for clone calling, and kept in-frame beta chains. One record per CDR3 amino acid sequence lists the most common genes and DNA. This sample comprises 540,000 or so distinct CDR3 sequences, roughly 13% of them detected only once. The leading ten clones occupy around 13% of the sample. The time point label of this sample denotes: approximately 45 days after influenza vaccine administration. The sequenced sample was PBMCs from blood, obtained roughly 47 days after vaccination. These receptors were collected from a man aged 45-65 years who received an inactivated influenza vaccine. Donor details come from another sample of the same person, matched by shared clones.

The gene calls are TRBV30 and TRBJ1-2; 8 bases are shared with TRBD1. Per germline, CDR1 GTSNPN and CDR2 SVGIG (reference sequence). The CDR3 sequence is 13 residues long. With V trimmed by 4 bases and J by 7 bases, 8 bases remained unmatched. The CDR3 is CAWTRIQGVGYTF. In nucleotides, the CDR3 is TGTGCCTGGACCCGAATACAGGGGGTTGGCTACACCTTC.

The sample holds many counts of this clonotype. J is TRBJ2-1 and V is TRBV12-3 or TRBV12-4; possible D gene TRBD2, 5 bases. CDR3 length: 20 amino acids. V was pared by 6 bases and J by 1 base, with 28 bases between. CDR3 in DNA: TGTGCCAGCAGCCCACCCAGACACGGGATACTCTCGGTGTCCTACAATGAGCAGTTCTTC. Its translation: CASSPPRHGILSVSYNEQFF.

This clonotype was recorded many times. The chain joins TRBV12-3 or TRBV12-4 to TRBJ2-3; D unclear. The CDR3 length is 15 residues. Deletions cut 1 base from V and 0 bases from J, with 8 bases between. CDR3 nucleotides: TGTGCCAGCAGTTTAGATAGGATTAGCACAGATACGCAGTATTTT. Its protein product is CASSLDRISTDTQYF.

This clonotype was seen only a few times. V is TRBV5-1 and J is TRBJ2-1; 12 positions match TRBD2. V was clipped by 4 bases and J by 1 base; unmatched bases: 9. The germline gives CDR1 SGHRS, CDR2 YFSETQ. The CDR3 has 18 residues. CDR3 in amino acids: CASSRGLAGRTSYNEQFF. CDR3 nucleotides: TGCGCCAGCAGCCGAGGACTAGCGGGAAGAACGTCCTACAATGAGCAGTTCTTC.

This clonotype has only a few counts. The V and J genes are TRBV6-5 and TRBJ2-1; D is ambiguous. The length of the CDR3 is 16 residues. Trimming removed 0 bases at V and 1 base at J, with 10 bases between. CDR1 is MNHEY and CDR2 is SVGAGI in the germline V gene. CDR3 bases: TGTGCCAGCAGTTACTCTACGATTAGTTCCTACAATGAGCAGTTCTTC. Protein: CASSYSTISSYNEQFF.

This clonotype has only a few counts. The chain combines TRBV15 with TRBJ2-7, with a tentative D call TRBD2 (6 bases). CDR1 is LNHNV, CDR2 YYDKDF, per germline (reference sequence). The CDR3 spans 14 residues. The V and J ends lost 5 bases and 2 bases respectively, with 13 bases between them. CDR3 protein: CATSATSSAYEQYF. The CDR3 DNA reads TGTGCCACCAGCGCTACTAGCAGTGCCTACGAGCAGTACTTC.

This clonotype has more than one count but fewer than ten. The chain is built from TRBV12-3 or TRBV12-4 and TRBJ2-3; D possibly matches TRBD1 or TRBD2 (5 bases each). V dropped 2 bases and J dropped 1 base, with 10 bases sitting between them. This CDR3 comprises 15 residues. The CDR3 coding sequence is TGTGCCAGCAGTTTAAATCTGGGGGGCACAGATACGCAGTATTTT. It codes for CASSLNLGGTDTQYF.

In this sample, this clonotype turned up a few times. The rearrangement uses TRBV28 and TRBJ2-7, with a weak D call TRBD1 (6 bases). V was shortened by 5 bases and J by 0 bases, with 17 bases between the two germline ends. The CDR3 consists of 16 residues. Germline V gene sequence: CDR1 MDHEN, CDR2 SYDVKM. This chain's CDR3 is CASSPQWDKSSYEQYF. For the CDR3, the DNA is TGTGCCAGCAGTCCCCAGTGGGACAAGAGCTCCTACGAGCAGTACTTC.